This entry concerns a single T cell receptor beta chain. Its target is unknown. This sample was included in a study of T cell responses to AZD1222 COVID-19 vaccine. Study-level findings and limits: Donors were largely white British and mainly female; clonal diversity was possibly underestimated.

Losses at the gene ends were 4 bases for V and 6 bases for J; bases not matched to a gene: 7. The CDR3 is 15 residues long. Germline V gives CDR1 SGDLS, CDR2 YYNGEE. The assay was immunoSEQ multiplex PCR, and TCRdb's table has in-frame clones only and misses some. The sample consists of tens of thousands of clones, 80% of them appearing once. Sequences were derived from peripheral blood, sampled 28 days after the second AZD1222 dose. The genes are TRBV9 and TRBJ2-7, with 13 bases that match TRBD2. This sequence was found in an adult who received the AZD1222 COVID-19 vaccine. Here the CDR3 DNA reads TGTGCCAGCAGCCCCCGGACTAGCGGGAGACTCGAGCAGTACTTC. This gives the protein CASSPRTSGRLEQYF.